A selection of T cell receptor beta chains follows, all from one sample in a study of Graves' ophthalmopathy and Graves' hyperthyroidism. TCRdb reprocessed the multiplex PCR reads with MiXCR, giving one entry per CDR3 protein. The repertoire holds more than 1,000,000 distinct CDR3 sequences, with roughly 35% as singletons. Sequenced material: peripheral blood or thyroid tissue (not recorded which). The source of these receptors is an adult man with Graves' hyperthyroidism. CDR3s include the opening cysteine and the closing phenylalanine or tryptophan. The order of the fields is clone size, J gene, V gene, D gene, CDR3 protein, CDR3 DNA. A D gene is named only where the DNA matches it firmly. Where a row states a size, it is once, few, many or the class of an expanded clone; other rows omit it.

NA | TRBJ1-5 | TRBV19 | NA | CASSQRTSNQPQHF | TGTGCCAGTAGTCAGCGGACTAGCAATCAGCCCCAGCATTTT
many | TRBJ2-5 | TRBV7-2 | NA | CASSLALVGETQYF | TGTGCCAGCAGCTTAGCGCTAGTGGGGGAGACCCAGTACTTC
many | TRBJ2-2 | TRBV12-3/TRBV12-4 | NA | CASSSEPWELFF | TGTGCCAGCAGTTCCGAGCCCTGGGAGCTGTTTTTT
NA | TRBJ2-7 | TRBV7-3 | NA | CASSQDLTATYEQYF | TGTGCCAGCAGCCAAGACCTTACAGCCACCTACGAGCAGTACTTC
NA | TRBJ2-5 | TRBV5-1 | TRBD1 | CASSTGQGGRETQYF | TGCGCCAGCAGCACTGGACAGGGGGGTCGGGAGACCCAGTACTTC
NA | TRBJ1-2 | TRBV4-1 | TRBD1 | CASRRRTGAPNYGYTF | TGCGCCAGCAGACGAAGGACAGGGGCTCCCAACTATGGCTACACCTTC
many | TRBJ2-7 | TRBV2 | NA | CASSAGTLYEQYF | TGTGCCAGCAGCGCCGGGACACTCTACGAGCAGTACTTC
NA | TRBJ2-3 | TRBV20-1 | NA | CSARDRMTDTQYF | TGCAGTGCTAGAGATAGGATGACAGATACGCAGTATTTT
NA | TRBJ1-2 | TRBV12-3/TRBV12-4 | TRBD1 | CASSPGTGWDYGYTF | TGTGCCAGCAGCCCCGGGACAGGGTGGGACTATGGCTACACCTTC
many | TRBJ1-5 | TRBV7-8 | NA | CASSLGEGLSQPQHF | TGTGCCAGCAGCTTAGGAGAGGGACTCAGTCAGCCCCAGCATTTT
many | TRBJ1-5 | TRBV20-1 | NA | CSASRDFNQPQHF | TGCAGTGCATCGCGGGACTTCAATCAGCCCCAGCATTTT
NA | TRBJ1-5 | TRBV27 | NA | CASSLRGGLGNQPQHF | TGTGCCAGCAGTTTAAGAGGGGGGCTTGGCAATCAGCCCCAGCATTTT
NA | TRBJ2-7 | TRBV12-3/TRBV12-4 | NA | CASSWNAKHPDAYEQYF | TGTGCCAGCAGCTGGAATGCCAAGCACCCCGATGCCTACGAGCAGTACTTC
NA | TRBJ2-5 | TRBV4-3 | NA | CASSARQRVEETQYF | TGCGCCAGCAGCGCAAGACAGAGGGTAGAAGAGACCCAGTACTTC
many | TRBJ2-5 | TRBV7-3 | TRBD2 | CASSPLAGAQETQYF | TGTGCCAGCAGCCCACTAGCGGGAGCCCAAGAGACCCAGTACTTC
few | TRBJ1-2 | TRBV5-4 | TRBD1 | CASSSRQGPGYGYTF | TGTGCCAGCAGCTCTAGACAGGGCCCGGGCTATGGCTACACCTTC
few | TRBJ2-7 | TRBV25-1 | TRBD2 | CASSPGGGTYEQYF | TGTGCCAGCAGCCCCGGGGGGGGAACCTACGAGCAGTACTTC
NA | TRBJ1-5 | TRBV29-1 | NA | CSGGGAANQPQHF | TGCAGCGGGGGGGGGGCGGCCAATCAGCCCCAGCATTTT
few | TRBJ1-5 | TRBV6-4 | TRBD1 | CASRETGFSHQPQHF | TGTGCCAGCAGAGAGACAGGGTTCTCTCATCAGCCCCAGCATTTT
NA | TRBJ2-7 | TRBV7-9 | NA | CASSFPANSYEQYF | TGTGCCAGCAGCTTTCCGGCCAACTCCTACGAGCAGTACTTC